This TCR beta chain derives from a study of blood T cell repertoires in COVID-19. Background on the study: COVID-19 samples collected from the United States, Italy and Spain covered acute and convalescent phases.

The CDR3 loop spans 14 amino acids. Germline lookup yields CDR1 SQVTM and CDR2 ANQGSEA. Trimming cost V 5 bases and J 7 bases; bases outside gene matches: 9. Each participant's cohort was designated according to participant-reported clinical history. Among Cohort 3 donors, those recovered had two negative PCRs, clearance, or symptom resolution. In the original workflow: Amplification of reference gene primers provided the estimated nucleated cell counts. TCRdb keeps only in-frame clones here, not all; method: immunoSEQ multiplex PCR. V, J and clone size reflect that table, while D and trimming were determined from the DNA. The repertoire holds 210,000 or so clones, 70% to 90% seen once, with about 10% in the top ten.

The TCR comes from a man aged 25-45 years who had recovered from COVID-19. The V and J genes are TRBV29-1 and TRBJ2-5, with TRBD1 matching over 11 bases. The sequencing input was PBMCs or T cells enriched from blood (not recorded which). Written as DNA, the CDR3 is TGCAGCGTTAGAGGACAGGGGGCCACCGGGACCCAGTACTTC. Protein product: CSVRGQGATGTQYF.